Detailed here is one T cell receptor (beta chain). The data were obtained in a study of blood T cell repertoires in COVID-19. Study at large: T cells, B-cell-depleted T cells, or PBMCs supplied cDNA or gDNA.

Germline CDR1 reads SNHLY; CDR2 reads FYNNEI. This CDR3 contains 15 residues. With 8 bases removed from V and 7 bases from J, the gap between germline ends came to 23 bases. The method was immunoSEQ multiplex PCR; TCRdb's version includes in-frame clones alone and lacks a portion of them. The data contain about 100,000 clones, about 91% of them seen just once; the ten biggest clones take up about 5%. The sequence was obtained from a human donor in a cohort sampled during active COVID-19. The J gene is TRBJ1-2, the V gene TRBV2; D perhaps matches TRBD1 (5 bases). Sequencing used peripheral blood. The CDR3 region has the DNA TGTGCCAGCTCCTCCGCTGGGGGGTTTTCAAGTGGCTACACCTTC. It is translated as CASSSAGGFSSGYTF.